Listed below are T cell receptor beta chains from one sample, sequenced in a study of blood T cell repertoires in COVID-19. The method was immunoSEQ multiplex PCR; TCRdb's version includes in-frame clones alone and lacks a portion of them. The sample lists about 52,000 clones; approximately 84% were seen once. The specimen sequenced was peripheral blood. These TCRs come from a human donor with active COVID-19. The donor label of this sample is uncertain. CDR3s include the opening cysteine and the closing phenylalanine or tryptophan. D genes are given only for firm matches. Rows may omit the clone size; those that give it use once, few, many or a size class.

j_gene | v_gene | abundance | d_gene | CDR3nt | CDR3aa
TRBJ1-2 | TRBV9 | . | . | TGTGCCAGCAGGGACAGAGCTAACTATGGCTACACCTTC | CASRDRANYGYTF
TRBJ2-6 | TRBV2 | few | TRBD1 | TGTGCCAGCAGGGACAGGGGAACTGGGGCCAACGTCCTGACTTTC | CASRDRGTGANVLTF
TRBJ1-5 | TRBV19 | . | . | TGTGCCAGTAGCCACAGGGAAAGCAATCAGCCCCAGCATTTT | CASSHRESNQPQHF
TRBJ2-7 | TRBV6-2/TRBV6-3 | . | TRBD2 | TGTGCCAGCAGTTATTCGCCGGGGGGAATCTCCTACGAGCAGTACTTC | CASSYSPGGISYEQYF
TRBJ1-1 | TRBV5-6 | . | . | TGTGCCAGCACCACCCCTTCGGGACACCACAACACTGAAGCTTTCTTT | CASTTPSGHHNTEAFF
TRBJ2-1 | TRBV9 | . | . | TGTGCCAGCAGCGTGGGCTCGGGATACAATGAGCAGTTCTTC | CASSVGSGYNEQFF
TRBJ1-5 | TRBV4-1 | . | TRBD1 | TGCGCCAGCAGCCAAAGACAGGGAGAGAATCAGCCCCAGCATTTT | CASSQRQGENQPQHF
TRBJ1-1 | TRBV6-5 | . | . | TGTGCCAGCACCCCATATACAGACAACACTGAAGCTTTCTTT | CASTPYTDNTEAFF
TRBJ2-7 | TRBV6-5 | . | TRBD2 | TGTGCCAGCATCCCCGGGGGGGACCCCTACGAGCAGTACTTC | CASIPGGDPYEQYF
TRBJ2-7 | TRBV6-5 | . | TRBD2 | TGTGCCAGCAGTTTCGGGGGGTCAGGCTACGAGCAGTACTTC | CASSFGGSGYEQYF
TRBJ2-3 | TRBV7-3 | . | TRBD2 | TGTGCCAGCAGCCCGAGCGGGGTAGGATCCGATACGCAGTATTTT | CASSPSGVGSDTQYF
TRBJ1-3 | TRBV7-2 | . | . | TGTGCCAGCAGCTTAGTATCGGCCCGCACAGGGTCAACTGGAAACACCATATATTTT | CASSLVSARTGSTGNTIYF
TRBJ2-5 | TRBV27 | once | . | TGTGCCAGCAGCCAAACAGGGGAGACCCAGTACTTC | CASSQTGETQYF
TRBJ1-5 | TRBV27 | . | . | TGTGCCAGCAGTCCGCTCCGGACAGCTTCAAACAATCAGCCCCAGCATTTT | CASSPLRTASNNQPQHF
TRBJ1-2 | TRBV6-5 | . | . | TGTGCCAGCAGTTACTCGCCTCCGGGAGGGATCCATGGCTACACCTTC | CASSYSPPGGIHGYTF
TRBJ2-7 | TRBV7-9 | . | . | TGTGCCAGCAGCTTAGGCCCTGGAGGCTACGAGCAGTACTTC | CASSLGPGGYEQYF
TRBJ2-2 | TRBV3-1/TRBV3-2 | . | TRBD1 | TGTGCCAGCAGCCAAAGGGACAGCTCAATGAACACCGGGGAGCTGTTTTTT | CASSQRDSSMNTGELFF
TRBJ1-4 | TRBV27 | . | . | TGTGCCAGCAGACCCGGAGTCGGAAAACTGTTTTTT | CASRPGVGKLFF
TRBJ2-1 | TRBV5-5 | . | TRBD1 | TGTGCCAGCAGCTTGGGGACAGGGCGGCTACGAGGGTTCTTC | CASSLGTGRLRGFF
TRBJ1-5 | TRBV6-6 | . | . | TGTGCCAGCAGTTACGGGGCAGGGAAAAGCAATCAGCCCCAGCATTTT | CASSYGAGKSNQPQHF
TRBJ1-1 | TRBV14 | . | . | TGTGCCAGCAGCCAGTTTTCTCCCCATTCGGGGTTGAACACTGAAGCTTTCTTT | CASSQFSPHSGLNTEAFF
TRBJ2-7 | TRBV4-2 | . | . | TGTGCCAGCAGCCAAGACGTCAGGCGGGGCGAGCAGTACTTC | CASSQDVRRGEQYF
TRBJ2-5 | TRBV11-2 | . | . | TGTGCCAGCAGTCCTCGACTAGTTGACCAGACCCAGTACTTC | CASSPRLVDQTQYF
TRBJ1-6 | TRBV4-3 | . | . | TGCGCCAGCAGCCAAGACCGGGGGGATGCGAGTTCACCCCTCCACTTT | CASSQDRGDASSPLHF
TRBJ2-7 | TRBV5-1 | . | TRBD1 | TGCGCCAGCAGCAGGGGGACAGGGTACGAGCAGTACTTC | CASSRGTGYEQYF
TRBJ1-6 | TRBV6-6 | . | . | TGTGCCAGCAGTACCCAGGCTGATTCACCCCTCCACTTT | CASSTQADSPLHF
TRBJ1-6 | TRBV3-1/TRBV3-2 | . | TRBD1 | TGTGCCAGCTCTGGACAGGGTTCACCCCTCCACTTT | CASSGQGSPLHF
TRBJ1-2 | TRBV9 | . | . | TGTGCCAGCAGCCCGAGCGGGGGTTCTAGCTATGGCTACACCTTC | CASSPSGGSSYGYTF
TRBJ2-3 | TRBV5-4 | . | TRBD2 | TGTGCCAGCAGCCCCCGAAGCGGGGGGGCAGATACGCAGTATTTT | CASSPRSGGADTQYF
TRBJ1-6 | TRBV21-1 | . | . | TGTGCCAGCAGCGCAGCGGTGGGACAGAATAATTCACCCCTCCACTTT | CASSAAVGQNNSPLHF
TRBJ1-2 | TRBV5-1 | once | . | TGCGCCAGCAGCTTGGACTTGGGCAAAGGTAGTTACACCTTC | CASSLDLGKGSYTF
TRBJ2-5 | TRBV10-3 | . | . | TGTGCCATCAGTGACAGAGGCCTTCAAGAGACCCAGTACTTC | CAISDRGLQETQYF
TRBJ2-5 | TRBV18 | . | . | TGTGCCAGCTCACCCCAGACGGGCGGAGGCCAAGAGACCCAGTACTTC | CASSPQTGGGQETQYF
TRBJ2-5 | TRBV5-1 | once | TRBD2 | TGCGCCAGCAGGATGACTAGCGGGGGGCCGGGGACCCAGTACTTC | CASRMTSGGPGTQYF
TRBJ2-7 | TRBV19 | . | . | TGTGCCAGTAGTATGGGGCAGTTGAGCTCCTACGAGCAGTACTTC | CASSMGQLSSYEQYF
TRBJ1-1 | TRBV25-1 | . | TRBD1 | TGTGCCAGCAGTGGACAGGGTAACTGGAACACTGAAGCTTTCTTT | CASSGQGNWNTEAFF
TRBJ2-5 | TRBV5-1 | . | TRBD1 | TGCGCCAGCAGCGCTGACAGGGTGAGAGAGACCCAGTACTTC | CASSADRVRETQYF
TRBJ1-2 | TRBV5-1 | . | . | TGCGCCAGCAGCCCCCGACAGACTTATGGCTACACCTTC | CASSPRQTYGYTF
TRBJ2-3 | TRBV7-6 | . | TRBD2 | TGTGCCAGCAGCTCGGGAGGGGTTATTTTCACAGATACGCAGTATTTT | CASSSGGVIFTDTQYF
TRBJ2-7 | TRBV7-2 | . | TRBD1 | TGTGCCACTCGGGGACAGAGCTACGAGCAGTACTTC | CATRGQSYEQYF
TRBJ2-7 | TRBV11-2 | . | TRBD1 | TGTGCCAGCAGCTTCCAGGACAGGGGCGAATACGAGCAGTACTTC | CASSFQDRGEYEQYF
TRBJ1-2 | TRBV19 | . | . | TGTGCCAGTCGCTCCCCATTTGGAAGACAGACTAGTCCATTCTATGGCTACACCTTC | CASRSPFGRQTSPFYGYTF
TRBJ2-7 | TRBV18 | . | . | TGTGCCAGCTCACCACCCGGGGACTACGAGCAGTACTTC | CASSPPGDYEQYF
TRBJ2-1 | TRBV9 | . | TRBD2 | TGTGCCAGCAGCGTAGAGCCGAGTCGACTAGCGGGGGTAACCAAGTTCTTC | CASSVEPSRLAGVTKFF
TRBJ2-1 | TRBV27 | . | . | TGTGCCAGCAGTTTAAATTACATCGCCGGGGGATCAGAGAATGAGCAGTTCTTC | CASSLNYIAGGSENEQFF
TRBJ2-1 | TRBV7-6 | . | TRBD2 | TGTGCCAGCACCCTAATCCCGACTAGCGGGGACAATGAGCAGTTCTTC | CASTLIPTSGDNEQFF
TRBJ1-2 | TRBV7-2 | . | TRBD1 | TGTGCCAGCAGCTTAACCCCCGGACAGGCGGGGTATGGCTACACCTTC | CASSLTPGQAGYGYTF
TRBJ1-2 | TRBV7-2 | . | . | TGTGCCAGCAGCCCCGGGGGGCCATACTATGGCTACACCTTC | CASSPGGPYYGYTF
TRBJ2-7 | TRBV5-1 | . | . | TGCGCCAGCAGCTTGTGGGCAACTTCCTACGAGCAGTACTTC | CASSLWATSYEQYF
TRBJ1-3 | TRBV11-2 | . | . | TGTGCCAGCAGGCTATTTGGAAACACCATATATTTT | CASRLFGNTIYF
TRBJ2-3 | TRBV18 | . | TRBD2 | TGTGCCAGCTCACCGCGGACTAGCGGGGTCAGAGCAGATACGCAGTATTTT | CASSPRTSGVRADTQYF
TRBJ1-5 | TRBV3-1/TRBV3-2 | . | . | TGTGCCAGCAGCCAAGTGGCGGGGGCGTATCAGCCCCAGCATTTT | CASSQVAGAYQPQHF
TRBJ1-1 | TRBV6-5 | few | . | TGTGCCAGCAGTTACTCGGGCCAGGGCTCGGCTGAAGCTTTCTTT | CASSYSGQGSAEAFF
TRBJ2-1 | TRBV5-1 | . | . | TGCGCCAGCAGCGCCGGACAGACCTACAATGAGCAGTTCTTC | CASSAGQTYNEQFF